The source of this T cell receptor (beta chain) is a study of OX40 agonist ivuxolimab in advanced cancers. Whole-study context: In this trial design, patients received ivuxolimab intravenously at 0.01 to 10 mg/kg every 2 weeks.

TCRdb's table, derived via immunoSEQ multiplex PCR, lists solely in-frame clones and lacks some. Among tens of thousands of clones listed, over 80% were seen once. Study results and caveats: Determination of antigen specificity was not performed for the expanded peripheral T cells. Dose levels from 0.1 to 3.0 mg/kg saw CD4+ and CD8+ blood T cells expand clonally by week 6.

Turning to this clone: What it binds is unknown.

Sequenced material: CD4+ or CD8+ T cells sorted from blood, taken in a trial of the OX40 agonist ivuxolimab. This TCR derives from an adult with an advanced solid tumor such as melanoma, head and neck, liver or kidney cancer.

Here the CDR3 DNA reads TGCGCCAGCAGCCAAGCCCTTGGCGGACTTAAGCACGAGCAGTACTTC. Amino acid sequence: CASSQALGGLKHEQYF. The chain employs TRBV4-3 and TRBJ2-7; the D gene is possibly TRBD2 (5 bases). Per germline, CDR1 LGHNA and CDR2 YSLEER. This CDR3 is built from 16 residues. V was shortened by 1 base and J by 5 bases, with 18 bases between the two germline ends.